Below are 16 T cell receptor beta chains sequenced from a single sample in a study of monozygotic twins with cystic fibrosis. TCRdb's table, derived via immunoSEQ multiplex PCR, lists solely in-frame clones and lacks some. The table shows around 30,000 clones, with 90% occurring only once. Sequencing used blood. These receptors were collected from a girl aged 2 to 9 with cystic fibrosis.

This sequence joins TRBV9 and TRBJ2-2; D is unresolved. This CDR3 region has 14 residues. Trimming removed 0 bases at V and 6 bases at J, with 9 bases between. Germline values: CDR1 SGDLS, CDR2 YYNGEE. CDR3 nucleotide sequence: TGTGCCAGCAGCGTAGGTTTTGGTTCCGGGGAGCTGTTTTTT. This codes for CASSVGFGSGELFF.

The V and J genes are TRBV21-1 and TRBJ1-6. TRBV21-1 is a listed pseudogene. This CDR3 is built from 16 residues. CDR3 nucleotide sequence: TGTGCCAGCAGCTCACCCGGAGGGGTCCCTAATTCACCCCTCCACTTT. This sequence encodes CASSSPGGVPNSPLHF.

This clone was detected a few times. The genes are TRBV7-2 and TRBJ1-2; unclear D gene. In germline, CDR1 is SGHTA, CDR2 FQGNSA. The CDR3 consists of 13 residues. V gave up 1 base and J gave up 8 bases, with 11 bases separating them. The CDR3 nucleotides are TGTGCCAGCAGCTTAGGGAGCGCGGTCGGCTACACCTTC. Encoded protein: CASSLGSAVGYTF.

The gene calls are TRBV29-1 and TRBJ2-5, with TRBD1 matching 7 bases. The J call may be faulty, since TRBJ2-7 better matches the DNA end. The CDR3 spans 13 residues. Germline lookup yields CDR1 SQVTM and CDR2 ANQGSEA. CDR3 residues: CSFLTGVSYEQYF. For the CDR3, the DNA is TGCAGCTTTTTAACAGGGGTATCCTACGAGCAGTACTTC.

This chain joins TRBV5-1 and TRBJ2-2; the D call may be TRBD1 or TRBD2 (5 bases each). The CDR3 length is 15 residues. Germline V gene sequence: CDR1 SGHRS, CDR2 YFSETQ. With 0 bases removed from V and 0 bases from J, the gap between germline ends came to 6 bases. The CDR3 DNA sequence: TGCGCCAGCAGCTTGGCGGGGCCGAACACCGGGGAGCTGTTTTTT. Translation gives CASSLAGPNTGELFF.

The gene calls are TRBV5-4 and TRBJ2-1, with TRBD1 as a possible D gene (6 bases). There are 17 residues in the CDR3. V lost 0 bases, J lost 1 base, and 14 bases lay in between. The germline V gene has CDR1 SGHNT and CDR2 YYREEE (reference sequence). CDR3 sequence: CASSLAGTPKSYNEQFF. Here the CDR3 DNA reads TGTGCCAGCAGCTTGGCCGGGACACCTAAATCCTACAATGAGCAGTTCTTC.

This chain uses TRBV15 with TRBJ2-1, with 10 positions matching TRBD2. With V trimmed by 3 bases and J by 6 bases, 17 bases remained unmatched. The germline V gene has CDR1 LNHNV and CDR2 YYDKDF (reference sequence). The CDR3 is 19 residues long. The chain's CDR3 is CATSRETQKRGGRLNEQFF. As DNA, the CDR3 is TGTGCCACCAGCAGGGAAACCCAGAAGCGGGGGGGCCGACTCAATGAGCAGTTCTTC.

This sequence joins TRBV19 and TRBJ2-1; D may be TRBD2 (5 bases). The CDR3 runs 19 residues. V was cut by 0 bases and J by 0 bases, with 18 bases left in between. Germline CDR1 and CDR2: LNHDA and SQIVND (reference sequence). CDR3 residues: CASSIDPAGGLGSYNEQFF. CDR3 nucleotides: TGTGCCAGTAGTATAGATCCCGCGGGCGGCCTTGGCTCCTACAATGAGCAGTTCTTC.

CDR3 protein: CAWSVQSGYTF. In DNA form, the CDR3 reads TGTGCCTGGAGTGTACAGTCTGGGTACACCTTC. The chain uses TRBV30 and TRBJ1-2; D unclear. CDR1 and CDR2 from the germline V gene are GTSNPN and SVGIG (reference sequence). The V gene lost 0 bases and the J gene lost 11 bases, with 10 bases spanning the gap. The CDR3 totals 11 residues.

The chain has TRBV19 and TRBJ1-6; D gene ambiguous. With 7 bases removed from V and 10 bases from J, the gap between germline ends came to 17 bases. Germline V gene lookup returns CDR1 LNHDA and CDR2 SQIVND (reference sequence). This CDR3 has 14 amino acids. The CDR3 reads CASTRGTYSSPLHF. CDR3 bases: TGTGCCAGTACTAGAGGAACTTATTCATCACCCCTCCACTTT.

CDR3 nucleotide sequence: TGCGCCAGCAGCTTGGCCTACTCGGGACTAGCGGAGGGTTCCTACAATGAGCAGTTCTTC. Its protein is CASSLAYSGLAEGSYNEQFF. The rearrangement joins TRBV5-1 to TRBJ2-1, with TRBD2 matching over 11 bases. The CDR3 has 20 amino acids. V lost 0 bases to trimming and J lost 1 base; unmatched junction nucleotides: 12. Germline V gene sequence: CDR1 SGHRS, CDR2 YFSETQ.

This clone was counted only a few times. This rearrangement joins TRBV9 to TRBJ2-1; 9 nucleotides agree with TRBD2. This CDR3 comprises 17 residues. Looked up from germline, CDR1 is SGDLS and CDR2 is YYNGEE. V shed 1 base, J shed 7 bases, and the junction held 12 bases outside the gene matches. CDR3 bases: TGTGCCAGCAGCGTACGTGGCGATAGCGGGGGTAAGAATGAGCAGTTCTTC. It codes for CASSVRGDSGGKNEQFF.

This clone was observed a single time. The chain links TRBV25-1 to TRBJ2-7, with 9 bases lining up with TRBD1. Unmatched junction bases numbered 5, after V lost 4 bases and J lost 4 bases. CDR1 is MGHDK, CDR2 SYGVNS, per germline. There are 14 residues in the CDR3. The CDR3 nucleotides read TGTGCCAGCAGTGTGGGCGGGACAGGGTACGAGCAGTACTTC. It specifies CASSVGGTGYEQYF.

This rearrangement joins TRBV27 to TRBJ1-2; TRBD1 might be the D (6 bases). The germline V gene has CDR1 MNHEY and CDR2 SMNVEV (reference sequence). Trimming took off 7 bases at V and 0 bases at J, with 9 bases between the two ends. The CDR3 has 13 residues. The chain's CDR3 is CASKGEPNYGYTF. CDR3 coding DNA: TGTGCCAGCAAGGGGGAACCTAACTATGGCTACACCTTC.

J is TRBJ1-5 and V is TRBV10-2; 8 bases map to TRBD1. Germline values: CDR1 WSHSY, CDR2 SAAADI. CDR3 size: 14 residues. V lost 2 bases to trimming and J lost 7 bases; unmatched junction nucleotides: 4. The CDR3 sequence: CASSERAGGQPQHF. The CDR3 DNA follows: TGCGCCAGCAGTGAGAGGGCAGGGGGCCAGCCCCAGCATTTT.

The table lists this clone with a few counts. The V call is TRBV25-1, the J call TRBJ1-5; 7 bases map to TRBD1. V was clipped by 4 bases and J by 5 bases; unmatched bases: 5. Looked up from germline, CDR1 is MGHDK and CDR2 is SYGVNS. The CDR3 has 14 residues. CDR3 in amino acids: CASSGTGAYQPQHF. The CDR3 DNA sequence: TGTGCCAGCAGTGGCACAGGGGCTTATCAGCCCCAGCATTTT.